This T cell receptor (beta chain) originates from a study of cytomegalovirus exposure and HLA in healthy donors. Study-level points and caveats: Earlier results showed most TCR beta V segments being productive about 87% or about 30% of the time. The study put 150 to 200 TCR beta chains on its list as cytomegalovirus-associated. Analyses of presence and absence presupposed an approximately uniform sequencing depth across donors.

V lost 6 bases and J 1 base, leaving 15 bases between the germline ends. Germline assignment: CDR1 KGHSH and CDR2 LQKENI. The CDR3 has 15 residues. PCR involved 60 Vbeta and 13 Jbeta primers. Only in-frame clones appear in the TCRdb table, and some are missing; sequencing was by immunoSEQ multiplex PCR. This sample has around 130,000 clones, with roughly four fifths found just once. In the case of this clone: Its antigen is still unknown.

The receptor's source is a woman aged 45-60 years in good health and CMV-seronegative. The chain combines TRBV18 with TRBJ1-1; D call uncertain. Source material: PBMCs. This chain's CDR3 is CASSPNRDGNTEAFF. The DNA of the CDR3 is TGTGCCAGCTCCCCAAACCGGGATGGGAACACTGAAGCTTTCTTT.